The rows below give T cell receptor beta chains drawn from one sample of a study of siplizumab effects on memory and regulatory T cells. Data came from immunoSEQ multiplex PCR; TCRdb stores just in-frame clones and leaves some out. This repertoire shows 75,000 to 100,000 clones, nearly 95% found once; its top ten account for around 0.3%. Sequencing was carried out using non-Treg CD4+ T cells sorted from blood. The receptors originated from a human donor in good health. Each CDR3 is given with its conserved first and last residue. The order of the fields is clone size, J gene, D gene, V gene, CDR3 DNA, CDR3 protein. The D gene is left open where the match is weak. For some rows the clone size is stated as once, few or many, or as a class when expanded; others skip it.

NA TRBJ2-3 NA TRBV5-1 TGCGCCAGCAAAGTGAAAGATACGCAGTATTTT CASKVKDTQYF
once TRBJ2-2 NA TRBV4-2 TGTGCCAGCAGCTTAAGCAGTCGGAACACCGGGGAGCTGTTTTTT CASSLSSRNTGELFF
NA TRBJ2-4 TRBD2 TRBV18 TGTGCCAGCTCCCAGACTAGCGGACGAGGAAACATTCAGTACTTC CASSQTSGRGNIQYF
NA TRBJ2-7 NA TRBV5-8 TGTGCCAGCAGCTTGGTTAACTACGAGCAGTACTTC CASSLVNYEQYF
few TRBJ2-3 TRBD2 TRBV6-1 TGTGCCAGCTTCCAGCGGGGGGCGAACACAGATACGCAGTATTTT CASFQRGANTDTQYF
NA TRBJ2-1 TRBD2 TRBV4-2 TGTGCCAGCAGCCGAACTAGCGGGGGGGCAAGTGAGCAGTTCTTC CASSRTSGGASEQFF
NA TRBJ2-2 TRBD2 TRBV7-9 TGTGCCAGCAGCTCTAGCGGGAACACCGGGGAGCTGTTTTTT CASSSSGNTGELFF
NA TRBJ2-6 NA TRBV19 TGTGCCAGTAGTCTGGGGTTGTACTCTGGGGCCAACGTCCTGACTTTC CASSLGLYSGANVLTF
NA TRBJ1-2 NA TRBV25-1 TGTGCCAGCAGCTCCCTGGGTGGCTACACCTTC CASSSLGGYTF
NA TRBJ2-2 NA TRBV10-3 TGTGCCATCAGTGGGACAGACACCGGGGAGCTGTTTTTT CAISGTDTGELFF
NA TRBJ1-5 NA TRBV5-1 TGCGCCAGCAGCCCCAGCCCCAATCAGCCCCAGCATTTT CASSPSPNQPQHF
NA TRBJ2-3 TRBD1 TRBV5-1 TGCGCCAGCAGCCTCCGGGGACAGGGATTAGATACGCAGTATTTT CASSLRGQGLDTQYF
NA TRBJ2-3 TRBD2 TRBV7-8 TGTGCCAGCAGGGTACTAGCGGGGGGAGCTAGCACAGATACGCAGTATTTT CASRVLAGGASTDTQYF
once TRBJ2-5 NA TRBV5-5 TGTGCCAGCAGCTTCCGGGACAACCAAGAGACCCAGTACTTC CASSFRDNQETQYF
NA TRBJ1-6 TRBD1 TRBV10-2 TGCGCCAGCAGAGGGTCAGACAGGGTTAATTCACCCCTCCACTTT CASRGSDRVNSPLHF
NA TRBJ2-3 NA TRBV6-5 TGTGCCAGCAGTTACCGACCGGGGCGGGGAGATACGCAGTATTTT CASSYRPGRGDTQYF
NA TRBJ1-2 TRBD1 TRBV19 TGTGCCAGTAAAAGGGGGCGAAATCCCGCGGGCTACACCTTC CASKRGRNPAGYTF
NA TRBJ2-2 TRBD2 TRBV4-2 TGTGCCAGCAGCCAAGCTACTAGCGGGAAGAACACCGGGGAGCTGTTTTTT CASSQATSGKNTGELFF
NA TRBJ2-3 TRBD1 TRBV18 TGTGCCAGCTCACCCGGGACAGGGTCGAGAGATACGCAGTATTTT CASSPGTGSRDTQYF
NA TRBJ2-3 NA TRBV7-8 TGTGCCAGCAGCTTACTATCGACGACTCGCACAGATACGCAGTATTTT CASSLLSTTRTDTQYF
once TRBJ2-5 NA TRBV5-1 TGCGCCAGCAGCCGCCGGACAGACGGGACCCAGTACTTC CASSRRTDGTQYF
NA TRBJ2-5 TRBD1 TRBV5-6 TGTGCCAGCAGCCAGGACAGGGGGTTGGAGACCCAGTACTTC CASSQDRGLETQYF
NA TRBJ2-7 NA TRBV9 TGTGCCAGCAGCGTAGCTACAGGGCCCTACGAGCAGTACTTC CASSVATGPYEQYF
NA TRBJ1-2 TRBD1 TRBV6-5 TGTGCCAGCAGTTACTCTGGACAGGGGAGGGATGGCTACACCTTC CASSYSGQGRDGYTF
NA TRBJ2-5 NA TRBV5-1 TGCGCCAGCAGCGGAAGCCAAGAGACCCAGTACTTC CASSGSQETQYF
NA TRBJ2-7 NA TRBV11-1 TGTGCCAGCAGCTTAGGGGCCTACGAGCAGTACTTC CASSLGAYEQYF
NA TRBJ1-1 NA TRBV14 TGTGCCAGCAGCCAAGATGAGGACGGACTGAGGACTGAAGCTTTCTTT CASSQDEDGLRTEAFF
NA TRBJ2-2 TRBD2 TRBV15 TGTGCCACCCGGTTTACCGGACTAGCGGGAGGAAAATGGCCCGGGGAGCTGTTTTTT CATRFTGLAGGKWPGELFF
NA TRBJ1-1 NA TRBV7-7 TGTGCTAGCAGCTTAGCCCAGGACACTGAAGCTTTCTTT CASSLAQDTEAFF
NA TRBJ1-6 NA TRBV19 TGTGCCATAAAGTGGCCAGGTAAGAATTCACCCCTCCACTTT CAIKWPGKNSPLHF
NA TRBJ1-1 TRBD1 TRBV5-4 TGTGCCAGCAGCCCGACAGGGGAGAACACTGAAGCTTTCTTT CASSPTGENTEAFF
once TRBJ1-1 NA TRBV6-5 TGTGCCAGCAGTTCAGCGAACACTGAAGCTTTCTTT CASSSANTEAFF
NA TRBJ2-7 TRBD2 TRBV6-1 TGTGCCGTCCAGAAGGTAGCGGGGGTGCTTGAGCAGTACTTC CAVQKVAGVLEQYF
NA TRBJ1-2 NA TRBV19 TGTGCCAGTAGTATCGACCCTAACTATGGCTACACCTTC CASSIDPNYGYTF
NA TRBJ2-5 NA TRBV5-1 TGCGCCAGCAGCTCCGAGACAGGCCAAGAGACCCAGTACTTC CASSSETGQETQYF
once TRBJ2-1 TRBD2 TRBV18 TGTGCCAGCTCAGATACGGTACCCGGGACTAGCGAGGAGCAGTTCTTC CASSDTVPGTSEEQFF
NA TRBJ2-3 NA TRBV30 TGTGCCTGGAGGGAATTCACAGATACGCAGTATTTT CAWREFTDTQYF
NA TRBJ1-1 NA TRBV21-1 TGTGCCAGCAGCCTCCTGAAGGGGGTTGACACTGAAGCTTTCTTT CASSLLKGVDTEAFF
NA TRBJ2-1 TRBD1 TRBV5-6 TGTGCCAGCAACCCCTCTTGGGGGACAGGGAGTCACAATGAGCAGTTCTTC CASNPSWGTGSHNEQFF
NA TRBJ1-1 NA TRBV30 TGTGCCTGGAGTGTACAATCTGGGGCCGGGACTACTGAAGCTTTCTTT CAWSVQSGAGTTEAFF
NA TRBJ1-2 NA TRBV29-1 TGCAGCGTGTGGGACCGGGGATTTGGCTACACCTTC CSVWDRGFGYTF
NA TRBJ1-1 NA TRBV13 TGTGCCAGCAGCTTAAGGGGGGGCGGAAACACTGAAGCTTTCTTT CASSLRGGGNTEAFF